This TCR beta chain was sequenced during a study of CD8+CD57+ T cells in acquired aplastic anemia. Study-level information: DNA from sorted CD4+ and CD8+ cells averaged about 3.2 ug. General study results and limits: Simpson's diversity of CD8+ cells was not significantly different in patients compared with controls.

Per the germline V gene, CDR1 is SNHLY and CDR2 is FYNNEI. CDR3 length: 15 amino acids. After removal of 4 bases from V and 2 bases from J, the junction contained 4 bases not matched to a gene. Profiles of TCR beta VDJ and CDR3 were generated from a genomic DNA template. From the reads, TCRdb called clonotypes with MiXCR, one entry per CDR3 protein. The table lists approximately 170,000 distinct CDR3 sequences, roughly 56% of them singletons. This clonotype was found a few times. Its antigen remains unknown. The sequence came from a human donor in good health, serving as a control. Material for sequencing was sorted CD4+, CD8+, or CD8+CD57+ T cells (not recorded which) from PBMCs. V usage is TRBV2 and J usage is TRBJ2-2; 7 bases match TRBD1. The chain's CDR3 is CASSGGQVNTGELFF. CDR3 nucleotides: TGTGCCAGCAGTGGCGGACAGGTTAACACCGGGGAGCTGTTTTTT.